One and the same sample provided the 21 T cell receptor beta chains below, sequenced in a study of T cells in Graves' hyperthyroidism and ophthalmopathy. Using RNA transcripts as the source, TCR beta CDR3 regions were amplified. HTBI primers drove first-round RT-PCR of the TCR CDR3. One entry per CDR3 protein, called by TCRdb with MiXCR from the multiplex PCR reads. The table lists some 400,000 distinct CDR3 sequences, about 20% of them singletons. The sample comprised blood. The receptors originated from a woman in her late teens or twenties with Graves' hyperthyroidism.

This clonotype was counted at least ten times. This chain links TRBV7-2 with TRBJ1-1; D not resolved. This CDR3 region has 15 residues. Trimming took off 9 bases at V and 1 base at J, with 18 bases between the two ends. Germline V gene lookup returns CDR1 SGHTA and CDR2 FQGNSA. CDR3 nucleotide sequence: TGTGCCAGGTCGGACTTCGGTACGGCGAACACTGAAGCTTTCTTT. Its translation is CARSDFGTANTEAFF.

This clonotype was seen ten or more times. This sequence joins TRBV13 and TRBJ1-1; 12 bases match TRBD1. Germline CDR1 PRHDT, CDR2 FYEKMQ (reference sequence). Unmatched junction bases numbered 11, after V lost 5 bases and J lost 1 base. The CDR3 consists of 18 residues. The CDR3 bases are TGTGCCAGCAGCGACCAGGGGACAGGGGGCTTTAGGAACACTGAAGCTTTCTTT. Its protein is CASSDQGTGGFRNTEAFF. Looking up the rest from reference TRBV13 and TRBJ1-1 gives the full variable domain: AAGVIQSPRHLIKEKRETATLKCYPIPRHDTVYWYQQGPGQDPQFLISFYEKMQSDKGSIPDRFSAQQFSDYHSELNMSSLELGDSALYFCASSDQGTGGFRNTEAFFGQGTRLTVV.

There are many counts of this clonotype. The V call is TRBV12-3 or TRBV12-4, the J call TRBJ2-7, with TRBD2 matching over 9 bases. The length of the CDR3 is 15 residues. The trim removed 5 bases at V and 2 bases at J, leaving 7 bases unmatched. The chain's CDR3 is CASSAASGETYEQYF. The DNA for the CDR3 is TGTGCCAGCAGTGCCGCTAGCGGGGAGACCTACGAGCAGTACTTC.

This clonotype was counted a few times. The genes are TRBV3-1 and TRBJ1-5, with D possibly being TRBD1 (5 bases). Trimming left V 4 bases short and J 11 bases short, with 18 bases between. The CDR3 spans 14 residues. Germline V gene data show CDR1 as LGHDT and CDR2 as YNNKEL (reference sequence). CDR3 in amino acids: CASSPGTQKVTQHF. CDR3 bases: TGTGCCAGCAGCCCCGGGACCCAAAAGGTGACCCAGCATTTT.

The table lists this clonotype with many counts. This chain links TRBV7-2 with TRBJ2-2; 11 bases line up with TRBD2. This CDR3 is 15 amino acids long. Trimming removed 5 bases from V and 7 bases from J; junction bases left unmatched: 6. The V gene's germline CDR1 is SGHTA and CDR2 FQGNSA. The DNA of the CDR3 is TGTGCCAGCAGCAAACGACTAGCGGGGTTCGGGGAGCTGTTTTTT. It codes for CASSKRLAGFGELFF.

The chain carries TRBV6-1 and TRBJ2-5, with D perhaps TRBD1 (5 bases). Germline assignment: CDR1 MNHNS and CDR2 SASEGT. The CDR3 sequence is 12 residues long. The V end lost 7 bases, the J end lost 5 bases, and 11 bases lay between the germline ends. The CDR3 DNA reads TGTGCCAGCACTTCACCAGGGGAGACCCAGTACTTC. Residues: CASTSPGETQYF.

A single count supports this clonotype. A much more abundant neighbour one base away suggests this may be a read error. The final CDR3 position lacks the conserved phenylalanine or tryptophan, pointing to a likely read error. The chain couples TRBV29-1 to TRBJ2-3, with D perhaps TRBD1 (6 bases). CDR1 and CDR2 from the germline V gene are SQVTM and ANQGSEA. The V gene lost 3 bases and the J gene lost 4 bases, with 17 bases spanning the gap. The CDR3 runs 15 residues. CDR3 in DNA: TGCAGCGTTGACTTTGGCAGGGCAGGGGCAGATACGCAGTATTGT. Translated: CSVDFGRAGADTQYC.

This clonotype was observed many times. The chain uses TRBV4-1 and TRBJ1-2, with D possibly being TRBD1 (6 bases). Germline loops: CDR1 MGHRA, CDR2 YSYEKL. The V end was cut by 0 bases, the J end by 5 bases, with 7 bases between. CDR3 length equals 13 residues. The CDR3 loop is CASSQDRGYGYTF. The CDR3 nucleotides read TGCGCCAGCAGCCAAGATAGGGGGTATGGCTACACCTTC.

This clonotype was counted ten times or more. The genes are TRBV6-5 and TRBJ1-1; TRBD1 might be the D (5 bases). The germline CDR1 and CDR2 sequences are MNHEY and SVGAGI. CDR3 length: 13 amino acids. V was shortened by 7 bases and J by 1 base, with 10 bases between the two germline ends. CDR3 in amino acids: CASKAGPNTEAFF. CDR3 DNA: TGTGCCAGCAAGGCAGGGCCGAACACTGAAGCTTTCTTT.

The rearrangement uses TRBV4-1 and TRBJ1-5; D might be TRBD1 (6 bases). Germline-derived CDR1 and CDR2 are MGHRA and YSYEKL. The CDR3 runs 16 residues. V shed 4 bases and J shed 2 bases, with 15 bases lying between them. DNA for the CDR3: TGCGCCAGCAGCCGACCAGGGGTAGGAGGCAATCAGCCCCAGCATTTT. Translation: CASSRPGVGGNQPQHF.

Many counts were recorded for this clonotype. This sequence joins TRBV5-1 and TRBJ1-1; 10 bases are shared with TRBD1. J lost 6 bases, V lost 4 bases, and 9 bases had no gene match. The CDR3 is 15 amino acids. The germline V gene has CDR1 SGHRS and CDR2 YFSETQ. As DNA, the CDR3 is TGCGCCAGCAGCCGCACGGACAGGGGGGATTCTGAAGCTTTCTTT. It is translated as CASSRTDRGDSEAFF.

This clonotype was seen ten or more times. The chain uses TRBV10-3 and TRBJ1-2, with 8 bases lining up with TRBD1. Germline V CDR1 and CDR2: ENHRY, SYGVKD. With 0 bases clipped from V and 7 bases from J, the junction kept 7 bases outside the gene matches. This CDR3 region has 15 residues. In nucleotides, the CDR3 is TGTGCCATCAGTGAGTCGGACAGGGACTTGGTTGGCTACACCTTC. Amino acids: CAISESDRDLVGYTF.

This clonotype was picked up many times. J is TRBJ2-7 and V is TRBV2, with a tentative D call TRBD2 (7 bases). The V gene lost 4 bases and the J gene lost 5 bases, with 18 bases spanning the gap. CDR3 size: 15 residues. Germline V gene data show CDR1 as SNHLY and CDR2 as FYNNEI. The CDR3 DNA sequence: TGTGCCAGCAGTGGAAGCGAGGGGGGGCATAACGAGCAGTACTTC. This sequence encodes CASSGSEGGHNEQYF. Full variable domain (missing parts from reference TRBV2 and TRBJ2-7): EPEVTQTPSHQVTQMGQEVILRCVPISNHLYFYWYRQILGQKVEFLVSFYNNEISEKSEIFDDQFSVERPDGSNFTLKIRSTKLEDSAMYFCASSGSEGGHNEQYFGPGTRLTVT.

This clonotype came up once. A junction end diverges from the germline sequence, so it may reflect a read error. The rearrangement links TRBV6-9 to TRBJ1-1, with 9 bases lining up with TRBD1. The CDR3 is 17 amino acids. Per germline, CDR1 MNHGY and CDR2 SVAAGI. The CDR3 DNA is TGTGCCAGCAGTTATTACCGGGACAGGGCTGAGGGTACTGAAGCTTGCTTT. Encoded protein: CASSYYRDRAEGTEACF.

A word on this clonotype: Its ends do not fully match the called genes, so a read error is possible. This chain uses TRBV11-2 with TRBJ2-7; 12 nucleotides line up with TRBD2. CDR3 size: 12 residues. Germline V gene lookup returns CDR1 SGHAT and CDR2 FQNNGV. The CDR3 here is CASSLSLAGGVF. The CDR3 nucleotides are TGTGCCAGCAGCTTATCTCTAGCGGGGGGGGTCTTC.

This clonotype appeared many times. The chain couples TRBV28 to TRBJ1-1; possible D gene TRBD1, 6 bases. V was trimmed by 6 bases and J by 6 bases, leaving 20 bases between them. The CDR3 is 15 amino acids. Looked up from germline, CDR1 is MDHEN and CDR2 is SYDVKM. CDR3 nucleotides: TGTGCCAGCAGCCTCCTAGCAGGGGCTATCCCTGAAGCTTTCTTT. As protein: CASSLLAGAIPEAFF.

Comments on this clonotype: A much larger clone lies a single base off, so this may be a read error. The rearrangement uses TRBV7-3 and TRBJ1-2; possibly TRBD1 for D (5 bases). V gave up 5 bases and J gave up 9 bases, with 16 bases separating them. The CDR3 has 13 residues. Germline CDR1 is SGHTA and CDR2 is FQGTGA. CDR3 region: CASSQRDGSSYTF. CDR3 sequence (DNA): TGTGCCAGCAGCCAGCGGGACGGAAGCAGCTACACCTTC.

At least ten counts were recorded for this clonotype. This chain uses TRBV14 with TRBJ2-7; TRBD1 might be the D (6 bases). The V and J ends lost 4 bases and 4 bases respectively, with 17 bases between them. The CDR3 length is 15 residues. Germline V gives CDR1 SGHDN, CDR2 FVKESK. The CDR3 coding sequence is TGTGCCAGCAGCCTGACAGGATTTAGGCGATACGAGCAGTACTTC. It translates to CASSLTGFRRYEQYF. The complete variable domain, with remaining parts taken from reference TRBV14 and TRBJ2-7, reads EAGVTQFPSHSVIEKGQTVTLRCDPISGHDNLYWYRRVMGKEIKFLLHFVKESKQDESGMPNNRFLAERTGGTYSTLKVQPAELEDSGVYFCASSLTGFRRYEQYFGPGTRLTVT.

In this sample, this clonotype turned up many times. The chain joins TRBV7-8 to TRBJ2-2; D is perhaps TRBD1 or TRBD2 (6 bases each). This CDR3 has 16 amino acids. V lost 5 bases to trimming and J lost 2 bases, with 15 bases between them. The V gene's germline CDR1 is SGHVS and CDR2 FQNEAQ. The CDR3 spells CASSPEGGRNTGELFF. The CDR3, as DNA: TGTGCCAGCAGCCCTGAAGGGGGGCGCAACACCGGGGAGCTGTTTTTT.

This clonotype was recorded many times. The rearrangement links TRBV28 to TRBJ1-2, with 9 positions matching TRBD1. CDR1 MDHEN and CDR2 SYDVKM come from the germline V gene. The CDR3 length is 15 residues. With V trimmed by 6 bases and J by 5 bases, 10 bases remained unmatched. CDR3: CASRSTRDRAYGYTF. In DNA, the CDR3 is TGTGCCAGCAGGTCCACCCGGGACAGGGCTTATGGCTACACCTTC.

This clonotype appeared many times. The CDR3 DNA reads as TGTGCCAGCAGTCGGCAGGGAGGGGAGACCCAGTACTTC. It yields the protein CASSRQGGETQYF. This chain joins TRBV11-1 and TRBJ2-5, with 7 bases aligning to TRBD2. The trim removed 6 bases at V and 5 bases at J, leaving 6 bases unmatched. CDR3 length: 13 residues. Germline V lookup: CDR1 SGHAT, CDR2 FQDESV (reference sequence).